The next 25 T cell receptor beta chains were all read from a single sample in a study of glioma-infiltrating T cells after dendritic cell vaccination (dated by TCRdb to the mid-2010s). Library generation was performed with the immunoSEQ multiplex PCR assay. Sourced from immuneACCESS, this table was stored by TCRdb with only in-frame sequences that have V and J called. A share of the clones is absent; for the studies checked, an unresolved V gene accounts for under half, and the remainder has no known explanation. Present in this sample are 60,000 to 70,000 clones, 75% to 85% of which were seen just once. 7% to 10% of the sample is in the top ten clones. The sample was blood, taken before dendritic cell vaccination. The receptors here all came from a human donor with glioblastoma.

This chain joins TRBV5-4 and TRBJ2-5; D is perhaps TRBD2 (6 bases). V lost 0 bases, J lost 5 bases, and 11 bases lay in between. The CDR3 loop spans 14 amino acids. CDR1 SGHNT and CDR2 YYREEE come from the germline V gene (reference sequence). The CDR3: CASSLGLGLETQYF. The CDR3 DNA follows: TGTGCCAGCAGCTTGGGATTGGGACTCGAGACCCAGTACTTC.

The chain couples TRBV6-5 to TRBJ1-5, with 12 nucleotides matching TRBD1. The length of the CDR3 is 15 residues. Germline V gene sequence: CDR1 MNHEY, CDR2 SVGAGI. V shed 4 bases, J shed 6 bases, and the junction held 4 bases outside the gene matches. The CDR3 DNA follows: TGTGCCAGCAGTTCCCGGGACAGGGGGCTTCAGCCCCAGCATTTT. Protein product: CASSSRDRGLQPQHF.

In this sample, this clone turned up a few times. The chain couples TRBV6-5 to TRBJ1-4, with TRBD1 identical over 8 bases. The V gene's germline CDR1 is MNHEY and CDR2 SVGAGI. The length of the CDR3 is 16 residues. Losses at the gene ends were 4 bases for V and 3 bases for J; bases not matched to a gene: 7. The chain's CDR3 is CASSFYPQGANEKLFF. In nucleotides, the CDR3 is TGTGCCAGCAGTTTTTACCCACAGGGGGCTAATGAAAAACTGTTTTTT.

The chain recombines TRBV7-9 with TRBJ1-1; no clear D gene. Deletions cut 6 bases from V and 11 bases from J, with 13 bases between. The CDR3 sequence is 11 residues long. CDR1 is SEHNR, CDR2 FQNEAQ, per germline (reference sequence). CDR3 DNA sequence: TGTGCCAGCAGACTCGGCCGGGAGGCTTTCTTT. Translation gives CASRLGREAFF.

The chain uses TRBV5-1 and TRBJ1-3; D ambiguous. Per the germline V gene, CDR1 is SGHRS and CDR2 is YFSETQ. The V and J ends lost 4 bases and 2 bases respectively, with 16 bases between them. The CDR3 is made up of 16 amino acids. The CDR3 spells CASSPYRETAGNTIYF. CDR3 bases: TGCGCCAGCAGCCCATACCGGGAGACGGCTGGAAACACCATATATTTT. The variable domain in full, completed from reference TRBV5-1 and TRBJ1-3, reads KAGVTQTPRYLIKTRGQQVTLSCSPISGHRSVSWYQQTPGQGLQFLFEYFSETQRNKGNFPGRFSGRQFSNSRSEMNVSTLELGDSALYLCASSPYRETAGNTIYFGEGSWLTVV.

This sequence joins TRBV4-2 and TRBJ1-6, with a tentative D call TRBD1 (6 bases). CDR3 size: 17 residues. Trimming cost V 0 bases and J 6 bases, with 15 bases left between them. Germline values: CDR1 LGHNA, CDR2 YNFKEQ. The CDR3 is CASSQDPRGEVNSPLHF. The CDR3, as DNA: TGTGCCAGCAGCCAAGATCCCAGGGGTGAGGTTAATTCACCCCTCCACTTT.

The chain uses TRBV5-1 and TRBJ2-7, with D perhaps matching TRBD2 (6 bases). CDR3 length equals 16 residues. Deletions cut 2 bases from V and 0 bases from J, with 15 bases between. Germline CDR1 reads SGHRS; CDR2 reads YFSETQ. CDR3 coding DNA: TGCGCCAGCAGCTTACCATCTGCGGGGTCCTCCTACGAGCAGTACTTC. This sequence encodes CASSLPSAGSSYEQYF.

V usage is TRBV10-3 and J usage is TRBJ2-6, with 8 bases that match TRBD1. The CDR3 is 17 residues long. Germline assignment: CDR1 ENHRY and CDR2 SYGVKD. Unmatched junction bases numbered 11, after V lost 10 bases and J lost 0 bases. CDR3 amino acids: CATRRQGPFSGANVLTF. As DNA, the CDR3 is TGTGCCACCCGAAGACAGGGGCCTTTCTCTGGGGCCAACGTCCTGACTTTC.

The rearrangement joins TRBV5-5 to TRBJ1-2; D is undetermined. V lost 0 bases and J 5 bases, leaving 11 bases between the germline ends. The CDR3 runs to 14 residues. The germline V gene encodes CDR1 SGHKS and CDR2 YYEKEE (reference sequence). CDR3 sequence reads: CASSLGLDQYGYTF. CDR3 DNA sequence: TGTGCCAGCAGCTTGGGTCTAGACCAGTATGGCTACACCTTC.

The CDR3 reads CASSLTDRGAYNEQFF. CDR3 DNA sequence: TGTGCCAGCAGCTTGACGGACAGGGGTGCCTACAATGAGCAGTTCTTC. The chain couples TRBV5-6 to TRBJ2-1, with TRBD1 matching over 9 bases. V gave up 1 base and J gave up 2 bases; unmatched junction bases: 4. Germline V lookup: CDR1 SGHDT, CDR2 YYEEEE. The CDR3 loop spans 16 amino acids. Variable domain in full (rest from reference TRBV5-6 and TRBJ2-1): DAGVTQSPTHLIKTRGQQVTLRCSPKSGHDTVSWYQQALGQGPQFIFQYYEEEERQRGNFPDRFSGHQFPNYSSELNVNALLLGDSALYLCASSLTDRGAYNEQFFGPGTRLTVL.

CDR3 loop: CSGQTSATGELFF. The CDR3 DNA reads as TGCAGCGGTCAAACTAGCGCCACCGGGGAGCTGTTTTTT. The chain combines TRBV29-1 with TRBJ2-2; 7 bases fit TRBD2. Trimming at V came to 7 bases and at J to 4 bases, leaving 6 bases not matched to a gene. Germline lookup yields CDR1 SQVTM and CDR2 ANQGSEA. This CDR3 spans 13 amino acids.

CDR3 nucleotides: TGTGCCAGCAGCAGGGAGGACAGGGTACGGGCCGGGGAGCTGTTTTTT. Protein: CASSREDRVRAGELFF. V gene TRBV5-5 combines with J gene TRBJ2-2, with TRBD1 identical over 8 bases. The CDR3 sequence is 16 residues long. Losses at the gene ends were 4 bases for V and 6 bases for J; bases not matched to a gene: 11. Germline CDR1 SGHKS, CDR2 YYEKEE (reference sequence).

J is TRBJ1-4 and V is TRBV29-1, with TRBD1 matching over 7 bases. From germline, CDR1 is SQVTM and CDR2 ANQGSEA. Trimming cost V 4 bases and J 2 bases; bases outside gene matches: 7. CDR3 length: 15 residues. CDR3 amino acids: CSVGRGAGTNEKLFF. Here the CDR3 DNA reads TGCAGCGTTGGCAGGGGGGCCGGGACTAATGAAAAACTGTTTTTT.

The CDR3 region is CASSPLRDNEQFF. The CDR3 DNA is TGTGCCAGCAGCCCCCTCAGGGACAATGAGCAGTTCTTC. V usage is TRBV11-3 and J usage is TRBJ2-1; maybe TRBD1 (5 bases). V lost 5 bases and J 5 bases, leaving 10 bases between the germline ends. The CDR3 has 13 amino acids. Per germline, CDR1 SGHNT and CDR2 YENEEA.

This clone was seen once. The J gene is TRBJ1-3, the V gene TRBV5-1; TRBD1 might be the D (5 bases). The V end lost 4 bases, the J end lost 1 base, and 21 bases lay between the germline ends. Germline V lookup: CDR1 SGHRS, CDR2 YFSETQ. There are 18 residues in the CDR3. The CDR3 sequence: CASSPGTLGLFSGNTIYF. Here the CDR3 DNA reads TGCGCCAGCAGCCCCGGGACTCTAGGCCTATTTTCTGGAAACACCATATATTTT.

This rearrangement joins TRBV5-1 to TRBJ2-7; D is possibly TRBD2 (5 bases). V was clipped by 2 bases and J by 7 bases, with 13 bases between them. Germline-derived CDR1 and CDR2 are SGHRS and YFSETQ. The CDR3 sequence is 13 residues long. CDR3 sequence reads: CASSFGDLGEQYF. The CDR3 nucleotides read TGCGCCAGCAGCTTCGGGGATTTGGGAGAGCAGTACTTC.

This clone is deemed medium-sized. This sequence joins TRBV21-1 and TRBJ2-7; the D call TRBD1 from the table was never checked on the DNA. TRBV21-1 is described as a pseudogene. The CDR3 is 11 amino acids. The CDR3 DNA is TGTGCCCGCCCAAGGGGGACCGAGCAGTACTTC. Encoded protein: CARPRGTEQYF.

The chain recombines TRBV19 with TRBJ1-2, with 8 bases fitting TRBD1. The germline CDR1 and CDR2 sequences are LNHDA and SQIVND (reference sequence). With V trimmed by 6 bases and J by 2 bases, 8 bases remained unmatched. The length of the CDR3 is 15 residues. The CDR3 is CASRNQDRANYGYTF. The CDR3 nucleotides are TGTGCCAGTAGAAACCAGGACAGGGCCAACTATGGCTACACCTTC.

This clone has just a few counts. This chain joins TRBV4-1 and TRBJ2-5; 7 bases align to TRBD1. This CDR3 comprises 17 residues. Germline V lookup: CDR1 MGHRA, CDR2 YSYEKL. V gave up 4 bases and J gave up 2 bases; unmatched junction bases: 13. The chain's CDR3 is CASSLYPPGQTQETQYF. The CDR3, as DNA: TGCGCCAGCAGCCTATACCCCCCGGGACAGACACAAGAGACCCAGTACTTC.

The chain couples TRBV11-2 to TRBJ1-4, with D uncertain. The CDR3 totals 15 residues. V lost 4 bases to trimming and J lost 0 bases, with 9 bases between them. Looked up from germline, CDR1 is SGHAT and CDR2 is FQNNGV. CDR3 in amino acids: CASSSRRATNEKLFF. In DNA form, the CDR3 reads TGTGCCAGCAGCTCCCGACGGGCAACTAATGAAAAACTGTTTTTT.

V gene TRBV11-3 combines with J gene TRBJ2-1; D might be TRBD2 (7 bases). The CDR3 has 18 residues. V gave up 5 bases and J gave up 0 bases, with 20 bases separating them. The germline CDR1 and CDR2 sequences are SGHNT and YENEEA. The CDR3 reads CASSPRGGAWSSYNEQFF. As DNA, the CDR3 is TGTGCCAGCAGCCCCCGAGGGGGGGCCTGGAGCTCCTACAATGAGCAGTTCTTC. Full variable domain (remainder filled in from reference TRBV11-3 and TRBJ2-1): EAGVVQSPRYKIIEKKQPVAFWCNPISGHNTLYWYLQNLGQGPELLIRYENEEAVDDSQLPKDRFSAERLKGVDSTLKIQPAELGDSAVYLCASSPRGGAWSSYNEQFFGPGTRLTVL.

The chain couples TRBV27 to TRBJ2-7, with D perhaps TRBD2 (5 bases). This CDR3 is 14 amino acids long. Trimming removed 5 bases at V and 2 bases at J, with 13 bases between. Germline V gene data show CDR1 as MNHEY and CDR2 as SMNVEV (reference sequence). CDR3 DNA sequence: TGTGCCAGCAGTGCCGACGGAGGCGCCTACGAGCAGTACTTC. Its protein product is CASSADGGAYEQYF.

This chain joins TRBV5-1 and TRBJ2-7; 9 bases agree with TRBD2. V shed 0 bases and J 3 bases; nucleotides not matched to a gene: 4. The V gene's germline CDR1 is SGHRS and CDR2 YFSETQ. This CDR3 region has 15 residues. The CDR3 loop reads CASSLGSGGLYEQYF. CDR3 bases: TGCGCCAGCAGCTTGGGTAGCGGGGGCCTCTACGAGCAGTACTTC.

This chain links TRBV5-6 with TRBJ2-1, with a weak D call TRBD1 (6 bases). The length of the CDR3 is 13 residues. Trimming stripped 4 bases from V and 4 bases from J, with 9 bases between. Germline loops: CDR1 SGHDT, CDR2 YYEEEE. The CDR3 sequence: CASSPDRYNEQFF. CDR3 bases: TGTGCCAGCAGCCCGGACAGATACAATGAGCAGTTCTTC. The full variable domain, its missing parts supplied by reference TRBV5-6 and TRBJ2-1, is DAGVTQSPTHLIKTRGQQVTLRCSPKSGHDTVSWYQQALGQGPQFIFQYYEEEERQRGNFPDRFSGHQFPNYSSELNVNALLLGDSALYLCASSPDRYNEQFFGPGTRLTVL.

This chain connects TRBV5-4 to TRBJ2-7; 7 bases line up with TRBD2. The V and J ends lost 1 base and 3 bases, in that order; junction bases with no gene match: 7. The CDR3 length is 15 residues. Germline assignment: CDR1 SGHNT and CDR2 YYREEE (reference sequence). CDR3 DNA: TGTGCCAGCAGCTTGAATTCTCGGGGGGACTACGAGCAGTACTTC. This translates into CASSLNSRGDYEQYF.